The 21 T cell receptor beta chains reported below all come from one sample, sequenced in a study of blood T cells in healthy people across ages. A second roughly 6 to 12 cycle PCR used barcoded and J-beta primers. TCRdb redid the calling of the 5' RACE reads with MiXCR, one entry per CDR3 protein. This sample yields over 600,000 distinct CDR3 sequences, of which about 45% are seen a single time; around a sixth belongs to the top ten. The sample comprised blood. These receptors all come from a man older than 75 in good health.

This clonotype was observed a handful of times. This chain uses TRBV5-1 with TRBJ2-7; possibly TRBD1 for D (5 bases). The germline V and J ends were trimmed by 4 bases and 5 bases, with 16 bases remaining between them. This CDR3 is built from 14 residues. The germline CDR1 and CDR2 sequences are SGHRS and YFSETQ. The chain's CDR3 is CASSPNQGFNEQYF. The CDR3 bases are TGCGCCAGCAGCCCCAACCAGGGTTTCAACGAGCAGTACTTC. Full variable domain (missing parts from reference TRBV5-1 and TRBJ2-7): KAGVTQTPRYLIKTRGQQVTLSCSPISGHRSVSWYQQTPGQGLQFLFEYFSETQRNKGNFPGRFSGRQFSNSRSEMNVSTLELGDSALYLCASSPNQGFNEQYFGPGTRLTVT.

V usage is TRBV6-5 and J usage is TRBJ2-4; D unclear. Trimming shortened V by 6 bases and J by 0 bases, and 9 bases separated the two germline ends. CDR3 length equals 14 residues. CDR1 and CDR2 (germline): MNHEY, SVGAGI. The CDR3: CASSRTQAKNIQYF. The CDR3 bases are TGTGCCAGCAGCCGCACACAAGCCAAAAACATTCAGTACTTC.

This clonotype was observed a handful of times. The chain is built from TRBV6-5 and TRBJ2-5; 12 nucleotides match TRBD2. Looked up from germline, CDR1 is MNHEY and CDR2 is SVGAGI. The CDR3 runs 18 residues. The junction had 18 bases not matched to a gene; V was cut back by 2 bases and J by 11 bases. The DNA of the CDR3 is TGTGCCAGCAGTTACCTGACTAGCGGGAGCCCCAGCGGGAATGAGCAGTACTTC. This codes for CASSYLTSGSPSGNEQYF.

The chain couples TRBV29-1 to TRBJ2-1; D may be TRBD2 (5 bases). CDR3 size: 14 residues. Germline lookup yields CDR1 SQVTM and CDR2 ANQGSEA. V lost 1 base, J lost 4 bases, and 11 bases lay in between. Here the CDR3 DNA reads TGCAGCGTTGAAGGGAAGCGGTTTTACAATGAGCAGTTCTTC. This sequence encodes CSVEGKRFYNEQFF.

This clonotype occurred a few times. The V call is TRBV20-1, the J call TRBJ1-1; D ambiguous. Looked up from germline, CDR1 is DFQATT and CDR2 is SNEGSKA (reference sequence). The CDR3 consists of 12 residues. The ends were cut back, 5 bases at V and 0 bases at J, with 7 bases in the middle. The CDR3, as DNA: TGCAGTGCTCGGACGGTGAACACTGAAGCTTTCTTT. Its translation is CSARTVNTEAFF.

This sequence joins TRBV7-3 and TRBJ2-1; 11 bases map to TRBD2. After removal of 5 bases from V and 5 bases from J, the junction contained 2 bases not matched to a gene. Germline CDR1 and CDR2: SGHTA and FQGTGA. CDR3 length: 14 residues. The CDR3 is CASSTGLADNEQFF. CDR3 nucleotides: TGTGCCAGCAGCACGGGACTAGCGGACAATGAGCAGTTCTTC.

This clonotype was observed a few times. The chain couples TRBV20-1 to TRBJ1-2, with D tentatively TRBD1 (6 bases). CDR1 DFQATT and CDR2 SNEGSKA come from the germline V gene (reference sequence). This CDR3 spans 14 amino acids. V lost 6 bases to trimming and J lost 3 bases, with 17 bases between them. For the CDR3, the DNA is TGCAGTGCCGAGAGAACGGAGGGGGACTATGGCTACACCTTC. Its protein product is CSAERTEGDYGYTF.

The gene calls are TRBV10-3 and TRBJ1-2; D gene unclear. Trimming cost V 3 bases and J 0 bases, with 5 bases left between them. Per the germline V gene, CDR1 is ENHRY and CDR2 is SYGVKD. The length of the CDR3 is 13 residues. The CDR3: CAISDISNYGYTF. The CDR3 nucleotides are TGTGCCATCAGTGACATTTCTAACTATGGCTACACCTTC.

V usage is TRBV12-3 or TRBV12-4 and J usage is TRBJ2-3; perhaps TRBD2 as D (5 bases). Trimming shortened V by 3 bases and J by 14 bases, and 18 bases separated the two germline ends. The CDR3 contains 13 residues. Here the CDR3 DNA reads TGTGCCAGCAGTTTTGCGGAGGCAGGTTCCGTGTATTTT. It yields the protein CASSFAEAGSVYF.

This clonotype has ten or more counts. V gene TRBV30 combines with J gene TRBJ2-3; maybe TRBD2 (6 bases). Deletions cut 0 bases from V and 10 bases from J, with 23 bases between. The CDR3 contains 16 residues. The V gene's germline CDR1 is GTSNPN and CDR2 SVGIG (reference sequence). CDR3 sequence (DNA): TGTGCCTGGAGTGTAGGGCGCCTCGGGAGACTCGGGGCGCAGTATTTT. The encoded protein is CAWSVGRLGRLGAQYF.

CDR3 nucleotide sequence: TGTGCCAGCAGCGTAGGGGGACTATCCCTCTACGAGCAGTACTTC. Its protein product is CASSVGGLSLYEQYF. This chain joins TRBV9 and TRBJ2-7; 7 positions match TRBD2. CDR1 and CDR2 (germline): SGDLS, YYNGEE. CDR3 length: 15 residues. V lost 0 bases and J lost 3; bases outside the gene matches: 6.

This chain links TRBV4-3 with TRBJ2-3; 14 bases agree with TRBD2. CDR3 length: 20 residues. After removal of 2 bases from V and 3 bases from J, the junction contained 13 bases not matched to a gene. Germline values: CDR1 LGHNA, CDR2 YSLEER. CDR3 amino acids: CASSQTLLTSGGANTDTQYF. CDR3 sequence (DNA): TGCGCCAGCAGCCAAACCCTCTTGACTAGCGGGGGGGCGAATACAGATACGCAGTATTTT.

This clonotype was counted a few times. The CDR3 reads CASSVEGAGELFF. The CDR3 DNA sequence: TGTGCCAGCAGCGTAGAAGGAGCCGGGGAGCTGTTTTTT. V is TRBV9 and J is TRBJ2-2; D call uncertain. The CDR3 length is 13 residues. Germline V gene sequence: CDR1 SGDLS, CDR2 YYNGEE. Trimming cost V 0 bases and J 6 bases, with 6 bases left between them.

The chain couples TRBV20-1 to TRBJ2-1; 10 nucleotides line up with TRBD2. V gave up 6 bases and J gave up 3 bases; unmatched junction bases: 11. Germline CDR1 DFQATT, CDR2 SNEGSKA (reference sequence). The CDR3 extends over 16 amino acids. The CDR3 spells CSAEGSASGSYNEQFF. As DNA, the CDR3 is TGCAGTGCAGAAGGAAGTGCTAGCGGGAGCTACAATGAGCAGTTCTTC.

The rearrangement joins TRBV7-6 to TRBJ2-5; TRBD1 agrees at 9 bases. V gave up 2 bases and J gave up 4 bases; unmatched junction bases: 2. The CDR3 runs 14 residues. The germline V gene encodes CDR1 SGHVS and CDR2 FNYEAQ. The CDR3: CASSLMGQGETQYF. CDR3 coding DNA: TGTGCCAGCAGCTTAATGGGACAGGGAGAGACCCAGTACTTC.

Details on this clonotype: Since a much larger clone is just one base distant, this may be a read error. CDR3 in DNA: TGCGGTGCGCCGGACCGAAGCGGGACCTACAATGAGCAGTTCTTC. Protein product: CGAPDRSGTYNEQFF. The J gene is TRBJ2-1, the V gene TRBV20-1; 7 bases are a match to TRBD2. The germline gives CDR1 DFQATT, CDR2 SNEGSKA (reference sequence). This CDR3 contains 15 residues.

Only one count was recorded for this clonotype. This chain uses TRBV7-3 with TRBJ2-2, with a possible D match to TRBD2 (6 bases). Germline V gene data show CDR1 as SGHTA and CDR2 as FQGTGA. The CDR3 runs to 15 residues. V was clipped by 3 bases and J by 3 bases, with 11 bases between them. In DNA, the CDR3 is TGTGCCAGCAGCTTTGTGGGAGGCGACACCGGGGAGCTGTTTTTT. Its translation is CASSFVGGDTGELFF.

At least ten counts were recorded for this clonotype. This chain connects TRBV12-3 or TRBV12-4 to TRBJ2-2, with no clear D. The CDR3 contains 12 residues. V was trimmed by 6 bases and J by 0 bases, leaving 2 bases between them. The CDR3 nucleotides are TGTGCCAGCAGAACGAACACCGGGGAGCTGTTTTTT. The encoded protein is CASRTNTGELFF.

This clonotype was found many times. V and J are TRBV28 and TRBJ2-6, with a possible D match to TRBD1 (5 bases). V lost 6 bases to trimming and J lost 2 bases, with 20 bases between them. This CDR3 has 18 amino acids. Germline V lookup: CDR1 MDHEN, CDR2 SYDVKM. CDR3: CASRPRILQGTGANVLTF. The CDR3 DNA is TGTGCCAGCAGACCCAGGATCTTGCAGGGAACTGGGGCCAACGTCCTGACTTTC.

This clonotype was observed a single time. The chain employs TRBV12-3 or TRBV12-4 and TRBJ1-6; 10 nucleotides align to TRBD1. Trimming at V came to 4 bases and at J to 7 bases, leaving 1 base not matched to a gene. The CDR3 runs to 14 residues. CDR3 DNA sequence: TGTGCCAGCAGTTGGGGACAGGGGAATTCACCCCTCCACTTT. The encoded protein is CASSWGQGNSPLHF.

The CDR3 DNA follows: TGTGCCAGCAGTCCGGGACAGGATGTGGCTGAGCAGTTCTTC. Its protein is CASSPGQDVAEQFF. V usage is TRBV6-2 or TRBV6-3 and J usage is TRBJ2-1, with TRBD1 identical over 8 bases. Looked up from germline, CDR1 is MNHEY and CDR2 is SVGEGT. V dropped 5 bases and J dropped 9; count of bases not matched to a gene: 9. CDR3 length equals 14 residues.